The source of this T cell receptor (beta chain) is a study of T cells in tumors after PD-1 blockade. For the study at large: No patient had prior checkpoint blockade, systemic immunosuppression, or radiotherapy within 4 weeks. Some patients also took daily vismodegib 150 mg during anti-PD-1 treatment. General study points: About 45% of tumor TCR clonotypes were also found in blood.

Concerning this clone: The antigen is not known.

Tumor or blood genomic DNA was sequenced, with inputs of about 616 ng to 6,004 ng. Repertoires were generated with immunoSEQ multiplex PCR, while TCRdb's copy carries only in-frame clones and drops some. The sample has some 47,000 clones, 75% to 80% seen once. The CDR3 has 16 amino acids. Germline values: CDR1 SGHDT, CDR2 YYEEEE. The V segment lost 1 base and the J segment 0 bases; nucleotides outside the gene matches: 5. The specimen comprised PBMCs, sampled before anti-PD-1 treatment. The rearrangement links TRBV5-6 to TRBJ2-3, with 7 positions matching TRBD2. The clonotype was recovered from a human donor with basal cell carcinoma. CDR3 coding DNA: TGTGCCAGCAGCTTGACTAGCGTAACTAGCACAGATACGCAGTATTTT. Its protein is CASSLTSVTSTDTQYF.